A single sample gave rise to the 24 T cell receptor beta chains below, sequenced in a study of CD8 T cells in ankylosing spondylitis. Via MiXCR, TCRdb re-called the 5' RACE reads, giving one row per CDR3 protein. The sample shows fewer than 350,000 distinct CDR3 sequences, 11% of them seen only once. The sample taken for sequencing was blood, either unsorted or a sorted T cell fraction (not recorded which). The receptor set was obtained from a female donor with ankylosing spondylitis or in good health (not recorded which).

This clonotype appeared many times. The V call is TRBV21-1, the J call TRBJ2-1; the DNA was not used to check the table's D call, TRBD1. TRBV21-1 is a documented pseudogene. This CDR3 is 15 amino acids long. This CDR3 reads CASSLRDRGINEQFF. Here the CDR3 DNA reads TGTGCCAGCAGCCTCCGGGACAGGGGGATAAATGAGCAGTTCTTC.

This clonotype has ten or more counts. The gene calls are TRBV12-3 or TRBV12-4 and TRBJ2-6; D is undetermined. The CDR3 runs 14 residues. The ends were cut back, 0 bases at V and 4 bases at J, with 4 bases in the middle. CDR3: CASSLASGANVLTF. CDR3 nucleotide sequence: TGTGCCAGCAGTTTAGCATCCGGGGCCAACGTCCTGACTTTC.

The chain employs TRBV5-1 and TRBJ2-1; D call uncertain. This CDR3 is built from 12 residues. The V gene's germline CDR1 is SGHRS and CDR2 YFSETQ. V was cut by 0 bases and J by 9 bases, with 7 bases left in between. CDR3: CASSLAEGEQFF. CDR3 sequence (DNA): TGCGCCAGCAGCTTGGCCGAAGGTGAGCAGTTCTTC. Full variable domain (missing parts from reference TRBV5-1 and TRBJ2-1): KAGVTQTPRYLIKTRGQQVTLSCSPISGHRSVSWYQQTPGQGLQFLFEYFSETQRNKGNFPGRFSGRQFSNSRSEMNVSTLELGDSALYLCASSLAEGEQFFGPGTRLTVL.

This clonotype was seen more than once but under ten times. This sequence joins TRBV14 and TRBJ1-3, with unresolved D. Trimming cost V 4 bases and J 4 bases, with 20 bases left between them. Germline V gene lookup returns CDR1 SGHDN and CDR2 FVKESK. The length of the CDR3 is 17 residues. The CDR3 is CASSRRGRAVLGNTIYF. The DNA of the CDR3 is TGTGCCAGCAGCCGCAGAGGGAGGGCTGTTTTGGGAAACACCATATATTTT.

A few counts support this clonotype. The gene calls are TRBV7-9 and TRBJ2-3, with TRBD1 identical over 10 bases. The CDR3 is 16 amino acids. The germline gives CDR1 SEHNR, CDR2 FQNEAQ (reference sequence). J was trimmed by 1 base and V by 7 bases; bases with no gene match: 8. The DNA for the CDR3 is TGTGCCAGCACCAAAACTGGGACAGGGGGCACAGATACGCAGTATTTT. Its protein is CASTKTGTGGTDTQYF.

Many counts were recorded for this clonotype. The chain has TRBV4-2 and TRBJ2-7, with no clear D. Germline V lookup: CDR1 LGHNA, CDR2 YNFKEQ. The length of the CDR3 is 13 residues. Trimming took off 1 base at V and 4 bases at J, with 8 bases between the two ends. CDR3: CASSQGFGYEQYF. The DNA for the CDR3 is TGTGCCAGCAGCCAAGGTTTCGGTTACGAGCAGTACTTC.

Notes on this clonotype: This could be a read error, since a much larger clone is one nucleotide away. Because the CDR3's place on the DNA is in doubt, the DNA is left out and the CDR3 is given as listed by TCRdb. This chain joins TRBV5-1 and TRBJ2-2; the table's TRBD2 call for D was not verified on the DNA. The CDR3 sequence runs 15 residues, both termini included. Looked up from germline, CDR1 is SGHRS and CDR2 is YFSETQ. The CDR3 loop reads CASSLVGGGTGEPFF.

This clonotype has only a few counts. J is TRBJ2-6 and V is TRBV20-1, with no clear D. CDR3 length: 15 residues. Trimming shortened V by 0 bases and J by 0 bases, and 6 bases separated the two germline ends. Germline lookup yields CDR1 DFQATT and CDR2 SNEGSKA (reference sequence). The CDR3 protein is CSARDLSSGANVLTF. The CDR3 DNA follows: TGCAGTGCTAGAGATTTAAGCTCTGGGGCCAACGTCCTGACTTTC.

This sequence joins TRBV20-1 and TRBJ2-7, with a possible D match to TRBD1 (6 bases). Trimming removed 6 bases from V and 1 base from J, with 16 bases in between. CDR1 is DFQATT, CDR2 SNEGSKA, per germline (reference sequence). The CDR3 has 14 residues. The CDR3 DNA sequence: TGCAGTGCCCCCCAGACAGGCTTTTCCTACGAGCAGTACTTC. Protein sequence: CSAPQTGFSYEQYF.

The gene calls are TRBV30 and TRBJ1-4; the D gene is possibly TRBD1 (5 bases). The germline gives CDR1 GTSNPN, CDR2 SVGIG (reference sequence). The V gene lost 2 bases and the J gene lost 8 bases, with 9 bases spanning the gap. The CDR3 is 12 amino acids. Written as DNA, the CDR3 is TGTGCCTGGAGTCTAAAGGGGGAAAAACTGTTTTTT. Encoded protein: CAWSLKGEKLFF.

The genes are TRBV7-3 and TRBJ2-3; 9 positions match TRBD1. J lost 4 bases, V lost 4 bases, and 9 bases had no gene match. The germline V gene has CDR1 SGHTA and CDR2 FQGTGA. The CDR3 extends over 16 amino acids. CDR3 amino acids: CASSSGQGQTADTQYF. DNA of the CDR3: TGTGCCAGCAGCTCGGGACAGGGCCAGACGGCAGATACGCAGTATTTT.

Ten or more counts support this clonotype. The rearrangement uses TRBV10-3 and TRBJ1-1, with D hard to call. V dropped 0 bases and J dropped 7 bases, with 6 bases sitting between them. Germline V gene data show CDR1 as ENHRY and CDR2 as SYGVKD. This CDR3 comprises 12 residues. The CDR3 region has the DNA TGTGCCATCAGTGAGTCTTCCTATGAAGCTTTCTTT. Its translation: CAISESSYEAFF.

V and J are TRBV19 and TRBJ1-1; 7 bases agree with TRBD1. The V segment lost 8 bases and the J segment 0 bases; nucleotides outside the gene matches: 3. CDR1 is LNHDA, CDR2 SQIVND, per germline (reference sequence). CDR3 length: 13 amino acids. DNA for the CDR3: TGTGCCAGTGGACAGGAGCTGAACACTGAAGCTTTCTTT. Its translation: CASGQELNTEAFF.

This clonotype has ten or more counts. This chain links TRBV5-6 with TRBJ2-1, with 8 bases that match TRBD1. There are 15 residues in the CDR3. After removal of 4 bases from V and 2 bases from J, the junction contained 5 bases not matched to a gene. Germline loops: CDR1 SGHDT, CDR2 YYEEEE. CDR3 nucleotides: TGTGCCAGCAGCGTGGCAGGGGGCCCCTACAATGAGCAGTTCTTC. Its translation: CASSVAGGPYNEQFF.

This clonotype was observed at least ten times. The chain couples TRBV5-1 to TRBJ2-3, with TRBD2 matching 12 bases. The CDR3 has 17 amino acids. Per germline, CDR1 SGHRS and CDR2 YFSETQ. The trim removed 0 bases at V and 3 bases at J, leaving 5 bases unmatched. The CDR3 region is CASSLDPSGGATDTQYF. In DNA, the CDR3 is TGCGCCAGCAGCTTGGATCCTAGCGGGGGGGCAACAGATACGCAGTATTTT.

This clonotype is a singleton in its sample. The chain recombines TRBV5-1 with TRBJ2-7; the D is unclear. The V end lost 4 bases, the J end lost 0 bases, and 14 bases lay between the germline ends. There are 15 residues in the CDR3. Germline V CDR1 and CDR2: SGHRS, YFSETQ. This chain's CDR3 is CASSGTASRSYEQYF. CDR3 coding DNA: TGCGCCAGCAGCGGTACGGCAAGTCGCTCCTACGAGCAGTACTTC.

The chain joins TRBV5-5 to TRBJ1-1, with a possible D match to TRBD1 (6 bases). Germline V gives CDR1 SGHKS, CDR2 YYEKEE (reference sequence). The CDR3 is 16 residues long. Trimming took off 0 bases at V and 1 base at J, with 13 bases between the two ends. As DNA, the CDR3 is TGTGCCAGCAGCTTGGCCCCAGGGGCGACGAACACTGAAGCTTTCTTT. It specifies CASSLAPGATNTEAFF. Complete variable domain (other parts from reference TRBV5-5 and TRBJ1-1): DAGVTQSPTHLIKTRGQQVTLRCSPISGHKSVSWYQQVLGQGPQFIFQYYEKEERGRGNFPDRFSARQFPNYSSELNVNALLLGDSALYLCASSLAPGATNTEAFFGQGTRLTVV.

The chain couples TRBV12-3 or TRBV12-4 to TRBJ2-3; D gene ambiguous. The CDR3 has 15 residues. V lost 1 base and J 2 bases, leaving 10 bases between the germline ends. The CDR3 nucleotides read TGTGCCAGCAGTTTAGGGCCCCTACCCACAGATACGCAGTATTTT. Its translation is CASSLGPLPTDTQYF.

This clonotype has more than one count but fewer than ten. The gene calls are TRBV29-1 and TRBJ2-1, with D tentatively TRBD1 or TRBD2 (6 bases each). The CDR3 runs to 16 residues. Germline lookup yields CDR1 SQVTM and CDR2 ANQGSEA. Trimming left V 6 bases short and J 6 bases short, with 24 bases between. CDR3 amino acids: CSVSPVGGPAFNEQFF. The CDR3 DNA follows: TGCAGCGTATCCCCCGTTGGGGGGCCGGCCTTCAATGAGCAGTTCTTC.

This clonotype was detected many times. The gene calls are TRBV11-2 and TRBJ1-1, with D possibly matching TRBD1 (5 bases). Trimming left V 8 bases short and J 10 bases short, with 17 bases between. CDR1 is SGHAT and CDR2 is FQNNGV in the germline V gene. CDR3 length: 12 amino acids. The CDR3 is CASRRGGEGAFF. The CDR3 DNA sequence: TGTGCCAGCCGCCGGGGGGGGGAAGGAGCTTTCTTT.

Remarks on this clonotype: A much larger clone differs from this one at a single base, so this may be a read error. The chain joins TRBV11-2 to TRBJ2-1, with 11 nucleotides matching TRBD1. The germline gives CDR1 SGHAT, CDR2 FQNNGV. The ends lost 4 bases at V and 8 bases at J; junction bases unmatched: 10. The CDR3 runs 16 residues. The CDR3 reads CASSSAGTGGRDEQFF. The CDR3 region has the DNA TGTGCCAGCAGCTCAGCCGGGACAGGGGGTAGGGATGAGCAGTTCTTC.

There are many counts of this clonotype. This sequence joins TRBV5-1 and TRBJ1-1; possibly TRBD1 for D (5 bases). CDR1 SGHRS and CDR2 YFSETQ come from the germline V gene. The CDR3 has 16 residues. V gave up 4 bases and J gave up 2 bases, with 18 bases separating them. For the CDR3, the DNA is TGCGCCAGCAGCCCCTGGGGGGGTATGGCAAACACTGAAGCTTTCTTT. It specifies CASSPWGGMANTEAFF.

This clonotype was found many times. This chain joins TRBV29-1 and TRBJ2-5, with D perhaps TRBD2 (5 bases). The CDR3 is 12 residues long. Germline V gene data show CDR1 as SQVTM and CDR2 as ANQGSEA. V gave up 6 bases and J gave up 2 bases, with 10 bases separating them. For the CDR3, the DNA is TGCAGCGTCCTGGGGAGACAAGAGACCCAGTACTTC. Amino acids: CSVLGRQETQYF.

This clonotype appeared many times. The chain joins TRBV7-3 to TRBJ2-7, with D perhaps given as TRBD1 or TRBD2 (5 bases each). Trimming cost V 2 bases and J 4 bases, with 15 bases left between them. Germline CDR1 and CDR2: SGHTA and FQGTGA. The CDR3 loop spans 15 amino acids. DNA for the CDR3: TGTGCCAGCAGCTTAGGATCGGACACGGGGTACGAGCAGTACTTC. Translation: CASSLGSDTGYEQYF.